The rows below give T cell receptor beta chains drawn from one sample of a study of OX40 agonist ivuxolimab in advanced cancers. Libraries were prepared by immunoSEQ multiplex PCR; TCRdb keeps only in-frame clonotypes and omits some of them. The sample consists of more than 9,000 clones, approximately 69% of them appearing once. Source: CD4+ or CD8+ T cells sorted from blood, taken in a trial of the OX40 agonist ivuxolimab. These receptor sequences come from an adult with an advanced solid tumor such as melanoma, head and neck, liver or kidney cancer. Each CDR3 is given with its conserved first and last residue. Fields, in order: D gene, J gene, V gene, clone size, CDR3 DNA, CDR3 protein. A D gene is named only where the DNA matches it firmly. Where a row states a size, it is once, few, many or the class of an expanded clone; other rows omit it.

>TRBD2|TRBJ2-3|TRBV6-1|.
TGTGCCAGCAGTGAAGTAGCGGGAGGGCCCGATACGCAGTATTTT
CASSEVAGGPDTQYF
>.|TRBJ2-1|TRBV4-1|.
TGCGCCAGCAGCCAAGGCGGGCAGGGCCGGTGGATTGAGCAGTTCTTC
CASSQGGQGRWIEQFF
>.|TRBJ2-5|TRBV15|.
TGTGCCACCAGCAGAGAGGGGGGGGCGGGAGAGACCCAGTACTTC
CATSREGGAGETQYF
>.|TRBJ2-6|TRBV6-5|.
TGTGCCAGCAGTTACGGAGGGACTGGGGCCAACGTCCTGACTTTC
CASSYGGTGANVLTF
>.|TRBJ2-1|TRBV7-9|.
TGTGCCAGCAGCTTAGGGCCCGATCTCACCAATGAGCAGTTCTTC
CASSLGPDLTNEQFF
>TRBD2|TRBJ2-5|TRBV5-1|.
TGCGCCAGCAGCTTGGATACGGGAGGGGAGGGAGAGACCCAGTACTTC
CASSLDTGGEGETQYF
>TRBD1|TRBJ1-4|TRBV27|.
TGTGCCAGCGGACAGGGGGATGAAAAACTGTTTTTT
CASGQGDEKLFF
>.|TRBJ2-7|TRBV11-3|.
TGTGCCAGCAGCTTGATGGTTTTTGGGGGCTACGAGCAGTACTTC
CASSLMVFGGYEQYF
>.|TRBJ1-1|TRBV9|.
TGTGCCAGCAGCTCACGAGAGAGGGGGATAACTGAAGCTTTCTTT
CASSSRERGITEAFF
>.|TRBJ1-3|TRBV5-1|few
TGCGCCAGCAGCTTTACAACAGGGTCGAACTCTGGAAACACCATATATTTT
CASSFTTGSNSGNTIYF
>.|TRBJ1-1|TRBV6-5|.
TGTGCCAGCAGGCCTACAACAGGGTATCACACTGAAGCTTTCTTT
CASRPTTGYHTEAFF
>.|TRBJ1-2|TRBV7-8|.
TGTGCCAGCAGCTTAGGGGGCAGGGTCAACTATGGCTACACCTTC
CASSLGGRVNYGYTF
>.|TRBJ2-1|TRBV7-9|.
TGTGCCAGCAGCTCCGACGGTCCGGGAGCCTTCAATGAGCAGTTCTTC
CASSSDGPGAFNEQFF
>.|TRBJ2-1|TRBV18|.
TGTGCCAGCTCAGATGTCCTCAATATCGATGAGCAGTTCTTC
CASSDVLNIDEQFF
>.|TRBJ2-7|TRBV15|.
TGTGCCACCAGCCTGGCTAGCGCTTACGAGCAGTACTTC
CATSLASAYEQYF
>TRBD2|TRBJ2-1|TRBV11-2|.
TGTGCCAGCAGTTCAAGCGGGAGCTCCTACAATGAGCAGTTCTTC
CASSSSGSSYNEQFF
>TRBD1|TRBJ1-2|TRBV5-4|.
TGTGCCAGCAGTCCCGGGACAGGGGTTTTTGGCTACACCTTC
CASSPGTGVFGYTF
>.|TRBJ2-2|TRBV2|.
TGTGCCAGCAGTGAAGCGGGGACGAACACCGGGGAGCTGTTTTTT
CASSEAGTNTGELFF
>.|TRBJ1-4|TRBV7-2|.
TGTGCCAGCAGCTCTTTTAATGAAAAACTGTTTTTT
CASSSFNEKLFF
>TRBD2|TRBJ2-3|TRBV4-3|once
TGCGCCAGCAGCGCCGGACTAGCGGGAGGCGGTACGCAGTATTTT
CASSAGLAGGGTQYF
>.|TRBJ2-6|TRBV19|medium-sized
TGTGCCAGTAGTCCTCACAGCCTCTCTGGGGCCAACGTCCTGACTTTC
CASSPHSLSGANVLTF
>.|TRBJ2-7|TRBV27|.
TGTGCCAGCAAGCGAGCCGCGAGCTCCTACGAGCAGTACTTC
CASKRAASSYEQYF
>.|TRBJ2-1|TRBV10-2|.
TGCGCCAGCGGAAGGGGTTACAATGAGCAGTTCTTC
CASGRGYNEQFF